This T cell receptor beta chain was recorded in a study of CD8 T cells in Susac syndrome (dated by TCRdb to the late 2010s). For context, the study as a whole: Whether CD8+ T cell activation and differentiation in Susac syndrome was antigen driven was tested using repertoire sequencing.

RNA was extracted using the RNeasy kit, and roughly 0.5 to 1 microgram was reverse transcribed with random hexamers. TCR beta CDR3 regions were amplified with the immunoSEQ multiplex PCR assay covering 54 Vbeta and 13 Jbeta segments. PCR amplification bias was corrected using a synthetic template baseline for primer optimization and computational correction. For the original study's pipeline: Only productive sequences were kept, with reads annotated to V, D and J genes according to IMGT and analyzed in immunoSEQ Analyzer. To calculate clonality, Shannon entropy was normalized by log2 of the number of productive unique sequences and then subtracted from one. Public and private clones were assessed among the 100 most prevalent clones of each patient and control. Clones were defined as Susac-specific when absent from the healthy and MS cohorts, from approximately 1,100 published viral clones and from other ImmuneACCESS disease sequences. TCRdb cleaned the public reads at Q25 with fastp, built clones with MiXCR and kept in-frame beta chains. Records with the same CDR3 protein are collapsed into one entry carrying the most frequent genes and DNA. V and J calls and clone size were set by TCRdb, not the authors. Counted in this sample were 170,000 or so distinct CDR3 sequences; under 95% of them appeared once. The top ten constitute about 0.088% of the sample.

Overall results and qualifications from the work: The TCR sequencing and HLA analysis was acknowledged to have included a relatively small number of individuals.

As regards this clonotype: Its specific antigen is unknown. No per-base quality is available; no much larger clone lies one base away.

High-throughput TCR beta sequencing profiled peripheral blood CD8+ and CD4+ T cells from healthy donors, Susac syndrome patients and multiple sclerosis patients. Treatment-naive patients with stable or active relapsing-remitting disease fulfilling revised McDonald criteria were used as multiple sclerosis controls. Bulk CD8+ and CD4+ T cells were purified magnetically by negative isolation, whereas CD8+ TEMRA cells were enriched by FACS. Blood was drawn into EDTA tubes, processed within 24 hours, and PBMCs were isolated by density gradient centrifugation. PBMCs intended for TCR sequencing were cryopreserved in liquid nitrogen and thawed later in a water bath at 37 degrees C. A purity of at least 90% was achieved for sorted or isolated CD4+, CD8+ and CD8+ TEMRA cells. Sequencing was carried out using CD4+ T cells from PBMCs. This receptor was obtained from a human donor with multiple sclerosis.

The DNA sequence reads TGTGCCAGCAGCCTACATTCGTTAGCGGCCGAGCAGTACTTC. Its translation reads: CASSLHSLAAEQYF. The V gene is TRBV3-1 and the J gene is TRBJ2-7; perhaps TRBD2 is the D gene, with 6 bases matching. V is cut by 4 bases and J by 6 bases, and the space between the germline ends is 16 bases. As encoded in the germline V gene (reference sequence), CDR1 is LGHDT while CDR2 is YNNKEL. Including cysteine and phenylalanine, the CDR3 has 14 amino acids. Of all the DNA, just the CDR3 is kept, 42 bases in frame from base 1.